The 20 T cell receptor beta chains given below trace back to one sample, sequenced in a study of beta chain features in type 1 diabetes. Study-wide points: When Type 1 diabetes patients were examined, their TCRB CDR3s proved moderately but significantly shorter in all four CD4+ subsets.

Every bit of the isolated RNA underwent reverse transcription, so sequencing read expressed TCRB transcripts. Generated by immunoSEQ multiplex PCR, the TCRdb table keeps only in-frame clones and is missing some. Of approximately 140,000 clones in the sample, around 9% were seen once. No antigen has been assigned to these receptors. Sequences were obtained from central memory CD4+ T cells from blood. These receptors were collected from a young man with type 1 diabetes.

V usage is TRBV7-3 and J usage is TRBJ1-6; D is perhaps TRBD1 (5 bases). Germline V gene sequence: CDR1 SGHTA, CDR2 FQGTGA. This CDR3 spans 14 amino acids. The ends were cut back, 5 bases at V and 7 bases at J, with 12 bases in the middle. CDR3 in amino acids: CASSTQGDNSPLHF. CDR3 nucleotides: TGTGCCAGCAGCACCCAGGGCGACAATTCACCCCTCCACTTT.

The sample holds many counts of this clone. The rearrangement links TRBV29-1 to TRBJ2-5; D is uncertain. The CDR3 is 13 amino acids. Germline CDR1 SQVTM, CDR2 ANQGSEA. Deletions cut 4 bases from V and 5 bases from J, with 14 bases between. The chain's CDR3 is CSVAGQQAETQYF. CDR3 in DNA: TGCAGCGTTGCCGGCCAACAAGCGGAGACCCAGTACTTC.

The chain uses TRBV2 and TRBJ2-7; D might be TRBD2 (5 bases). V shed 6 bases and J shed 0 bases, with 15 bases lying between them. CDR1 is SNHLY, CDR2 FYNNEI, per germline. This CDR3 region has 15 residues. CDR3 nucleotide sequence: TGTGCCAGCAGGGACTCCACAGCCGGCTCCTACGAGCAGTACTTC. Amino acid sequence: CASRDSTAGSYEQYF.

The chain has TRBV5-8 and TRBJ1-5; perhaps TRBD1 as D (5 bases). Trimming stripped 1 base from V and 7 bases from J, with 9 bases between. CDR1 and CDR2 from the germline V gene are SGHTS and YDEGEE. The CDR3 spans 13 residues. Written as DNA, the CDR3 is TGTGCCAGCAGCTTGTACCCAGGGCAGCCCCAGCATTTT. The encoded protein is CASSLYPGQPQHF. Full variable domain (missing parts from reference TRBV5-8 and TRBJ1-5): EAGVTQSPTHLIKTRGQQATLRCSPISGHTSVYWYQQALGLGLQFLLWYDEGEERNRGNFPPRFSGRQFPNYSSELNVNALELEDSALYLCASSLYPGQPQHFGDGTRLSIL.

This chain uses TRBV4-2 with TRBJ2-7; the match to TRBD2 covers 8 bases. The CDR3 has 16 residues. The germline gives CDR1 LGHNA, CDR2 YNFKEQ. Germline trimming cut 1 base from V and 2 bases from J; bases unmatched to any gene: 7. The CDR3 bases are TGTGCCAGCAGCCAAGGCCGGGGGGGGCCAACCTACGAGCAGTACTTC. This encodes CASSQGRGGPTYEQYF.

In its sample, this clone was seen a few times. V and J are TRBV5-1 and TRBJ2-7; 8 bases align to TRBD1. The junction had 0 bases not matched to a gene; V was cut back by 4 bases and J by 3 bases. This CDR3 has 12 amino acids. In germline, CDR1 is SGHRS, CDR2 YFSETQ. The CDR3 sequence: CASSTGGYEQYF. The DNA for the CDR3 is TGCGCCAGCAGCACAGGGGGCTACGAGCAGTACTTC.

This clone has more than one count but fewer than ten. V usage is TRBV6-5 and J usage is TRBJ1-2; 8 bases agree with TRBD1. V dropped 6 bases and J dropped 6; count of bases not matched to a gene: 12. The CDR3 is made up of 15 amino acids. Germline CDR1 is MNHEY and CDR2 is SVGAGI. CDR3 nucleotides: TGTGCCAGCAGCTTCTGGACAGGGAACTCGGATGGCTACACCTTC. It specifies CASSFWTGNSDGYTF.

This clone was recorded a few times. The chain is built from TRBV27 and TRBJ2-3; D call uncertain. Germline V lookup: CDR1 MNHEY, CDR2 SMNVEV (reference sequence). The V gene lost 5 bases and the J gene lost 4 bases, with 4 bases spanning the gap. There are 11 residues in the CDR3. This CDR3 reads CASSRSDTQYF. CDR3 coding DNA: TGTGCCAGCAGTCGTTCAGATACGCAGTATTTT.

Details on this clone: The sample carries other DNA sequences with the same CDR3. V is TRBV29-1 and J is TRBJ2-3; a weak D match, TRBD1 (6 bases). V was pared by 3 bases and J by 6 bases, with 7 bases between. CDR1 is SQVTM, CDR2 ANQGSEA, per germline. The CDR3 covers 11 residues. The CDR3 nucleotides are TGCAGCGTTGAGGGGGCGGATACGCAGTATTTT. As protein: CSVEGADTQYF.

The table lists this clone with a few counts. This chain joins TRBV5-4 and TRBJ1-2, with 7 bases lining up with TRBD1. Germline V gives CDR1 SGHNT, CDR2 YYREEE (reference sequence). The CDR3 totals 15 residues. V lost 4 bases, J lost 8 bases, and 14 bases stayed unmatched. CDR3 DNA: TGTGCCAGCAGCCCCCTTGACAGGGAGGCAGAGGGCTACACCTTC. Protein: CASSPLDREAEGYTF. Looking up the rest from reference TRBV5-4 and TRBJ1-2 gives the full variable domain: ETGVTQSPTHLIKTRGQQVTLRCSSQSGHNTVSWYQQALGQGPQFIFQYYREEENGRGNFPPRFSGLQFPNYSSELNVNALELDDSALYLCASSPLDREAEGYTFGSGTRLTVV.

This clone was picked up a small number of times. The rearrangement uses TRBV18 and TRBJ1-1; tentative D call: TRBD1 (6 bases). This CDR3 spans 16 amino acids. V dropped 2 bases and J dropped 0 bases, with 13 bases sitting between them. Looked up from germline, CDR1 is KGHSH and CDR2 is LQKENI. CDR3 residues: CASSPSQTGLNTEAFF. The CDR3 coding sequence is TGTGCCAGCTCACCATCTCAGACAGGATTGAACACTGAAGCTTTCTTT.

V usage is TRBV29-1 and J usage is TRBJ1-2, with a possible D match to TRBD1 (5 bases). The CDR3 runs 14 residues. V dropped 4 bases and J dropped 6 bases, with 18 bases sitting between them. Germline CDR1 reads SQVTM; CDR2 reads ANQGSEA. CDR3 region: CSVGISQGIHGYTF. As DNA, the CDR3 is TGCAGCGTTGGTATATCGCAGGGAATTCATGGCTACACCTTC.

In its sample, this clone was seen a few times. The chain uses TRBV29-1 and TRBJ2-1, with 9 bases identical to TRBD1. Germline loops: CDR1 SQVTM, CDR2 ANQGSEA. The CDR3 loop spans 14 amino acids. V was pared by 7 bases and J by 2 bases, with 6 bases of the junction left unmatched. The CDR3 DNA reads TGCAGCGCGCGGACAGGGGCCGCCTACAATGAGCAGTTCTTC. Its protein is CSARTGAAYNEQFF.

The chain employs TRBV6-6 and TRBJ1-1, with unresolved D. V dropped 5 bases and J dropped 4 bases, with 5 bases sitting between them. Germline V CDR1 and CDR2: MNHNY, SVGAGI (reference sequence). This CDR3 is 11 amino acids long. The CDR3 DNA follows: TGTGCCAGCAGTCGGGTCACTGAAGCTTTCTTT. Amino acid sequence: CASSRVTEAFF.

This clone has only a few counts. V gene TRBV7-2 combines with J gene TRBJ2-5, with a weak D call TRBD2 (6 bases). V lost 2 bases, J lost 3 bases, and 10 bases lay in between. The germline V gene encodes CDR1 SGHTA and CDR2 FQGNSA. CDR3 length: 14 amino acids. CDR3 loop: CASSLSGQEETQYF. DNA for the CDR3: TGTGCCAGCAGCTTAAGCGGGCAGGAAGAGACCCAGTACTTC.

This clone appeared a few times. The chain couples TRBV7-2 to TRBJ2-5, with 8 bases aligning to TRBD1. Germline CDR1 and CDR2: SGHTA and FQGNSA. This CDR3 has 13 amino acids. The J segment lost 4 bases and the V segment lost 4 bases, leaving 2 bases of the junction unmatched. The CDR3 DNA reads TGTGCCAGCAGCTCCGACAGGGGAGAGACCCAGTACTTC. It translates to CASSSDRGETQYF.

The rearrangement uses TRBV7-3 and TRBJ1-2; a weak D match, TRBD1 (6 bases). Trimming pared 5 bases from V and 4 bases from J, leaving 14 bases between. Germline V gene sequence: CDR1 SGHTA, CDR2 FQGTGA. The CDR3 sequence is 14 residues long. Here the CDR3 reads CASSKGGSSYGYTF. DNA for the CDR3: TGTGCCAGCAGCAAAGGGGGATCTAGCTATGGCTACACCTTC.

J is TRBJ2-1 and V is TRBV5-1, with 8 bases aligning to TRBD2. This CDR3 has 15 amino acids. The J segment lost 7 bases and the V segment lost 2 bases, leaving 8 bases of the junction unmatched. CDR1 is SGHRS, CDR2 YFSETQ, per germline. The CDR3 loop is CASSFQRGNTNEQFF. The CDR3 DNA reads TGCGCCAGCAGCTTCCAGCGGGGGAATACGAATGAGCAGTTCTTC.

The chain combines TRBV5-1 with TRBJ2-7; no definite D call. The length of the CDR3 is 14 residues. The germline V gene has CDR1 SGHRS and CDR2 YFSETQ. V was pared by 2 bases and J by 0 bases, with 9 bases between. The CDR3 here is CASSFTYSSYEQYF. In DNA, the CDR3 is TGCGCCAGCAGCTTCACATACAGCTCCTACGAGCAGTACTTC.

The genes are TRBV2 and TRBJ2-2; a possible D gene is TRBD2 (5 bases). The germline gives CDR1 SNHLY, CDR2 FYNNEI. The CDR3 runs 15 residues. Between the trimmed V and J ends, which lost 8 bases and 0 bases, there was a span of 13 bases. The CDR3 protein is CASSRGSANTGELFF. CDR3 in DNA: TGTGCCAGCTCTCGGGGTTCCGCGAACACCGGGGAGCTGTTTTTT.